This is a list of T cell receptor beta chains from one sample in a study of blood T cell repertoires in COVID-19. Assay used: immunoSEQ multiplex PCR; TCRdb lists only in-frame clones, some missing. The sample carries approximately 260,000 clones, approximately 88% recorded once. Sequenced input: peripheral blood. All receptors come from a woman aged 65 to 85 with COVID-19, enrolled during active disease. CDR3s leave out the opening cysteine and the closing phenylalanine or tryptophan.

TRBJ2-2,TRBV30,AWRSGWIGELF
TRBJ1-5,TRBV7-9,ASSLGRDQPQH
TRBJ1-6,TRBV19,ASSIGQNNSPLH
TRBJ2-5,TRBV6-5,ASSRDSYRETQY
TRBJ1-2,TRBV11-3,ASSLEGVMGYT
TRBJ2-7,TRBV28,ASSIWDRDEQY
TRBJ2-7,TRBV6-5,ASSLGTSGTEQY
TRBJ1-5,TRBV30,AWTQQGGQPQH
TRBJ1-6,TRBV28,ASSFGVMNSPLH
TRBJ2-1,TRBV2,ASSRDRMVDEQF
TRBJ1-1,TRBV6-5,ASNPWRRATEAF
TRBJ1-1,TRBV7-2,ASSLASGFGTEAF
TRBJ1-2,TRBV2,ASSVTGLIGYT
TRBJ2-2,TRBV28,ASRGTSGGTGELF
TRBJ2-6,TRBV2,ASSVRGFPSGANVLT
TRBJ2-1,TRBV20-1,SASQREGRNEQF
TRBJ1-3,TRBV11-2,ASSLIGMNTIY